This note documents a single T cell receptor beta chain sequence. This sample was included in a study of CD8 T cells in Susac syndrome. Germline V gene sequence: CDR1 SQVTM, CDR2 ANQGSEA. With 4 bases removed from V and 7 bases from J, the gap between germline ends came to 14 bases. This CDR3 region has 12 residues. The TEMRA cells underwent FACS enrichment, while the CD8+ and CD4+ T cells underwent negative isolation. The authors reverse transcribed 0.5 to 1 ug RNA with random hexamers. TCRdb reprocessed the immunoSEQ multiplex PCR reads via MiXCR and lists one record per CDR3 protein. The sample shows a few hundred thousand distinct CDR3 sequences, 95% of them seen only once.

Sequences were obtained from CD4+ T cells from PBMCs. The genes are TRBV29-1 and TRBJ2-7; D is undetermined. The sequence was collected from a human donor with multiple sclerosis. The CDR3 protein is CSVGVPLGEQYF. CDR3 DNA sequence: TGCAGCGTTGGGGTCCCGCTCGGGGAGCAGTACTTC.